This TCR beta chain is from a study of regulatory T cells in long-lasting Graves disease. The time point denotes: newly diagnosed GD, antithyroid drugs for less than 3 months. Isolated PBMC RNA provided the starting material for the TCR library. TCR beta libraries were built with iRepertoire HTBI primers and Arm-PCR of CDR3 regions. TCRdb used MiXCR to reprocess the multiplex PCR reads, holding one entry per CDR3 protein. The data hold 300,000 to 400,000 distinct CDR3 sequences, with around 15% observed a single time. V dropped 11 bases and J dropped 1 base, with 17 bases sitting between them. Germline lookup yields CDR1 MNHNS and CDR2 SASEGT. The CDR3 has 15 residues. These data are also associated with another study on T cells in Graves' hyperthyroidism and ophthalmopathy.

Sample: peripheral blood mononuclear cells (PBMCs), taken at new diagnosis, from a patient treated with antithyroid drugs. The clonotype comes from a man aged 35 to 55 with Graves disease. The rearrangement links TRBV6-1 to TRBJ2-2; maybe TRBD2 (6 bases). This CDR3 reads CAAARLRGNTGELFF. In nucleotides, the CDR3 is TGTGCCGCTGCACGCTTGCGGGGGAACACCGGGGAGCTGTTTTTT.